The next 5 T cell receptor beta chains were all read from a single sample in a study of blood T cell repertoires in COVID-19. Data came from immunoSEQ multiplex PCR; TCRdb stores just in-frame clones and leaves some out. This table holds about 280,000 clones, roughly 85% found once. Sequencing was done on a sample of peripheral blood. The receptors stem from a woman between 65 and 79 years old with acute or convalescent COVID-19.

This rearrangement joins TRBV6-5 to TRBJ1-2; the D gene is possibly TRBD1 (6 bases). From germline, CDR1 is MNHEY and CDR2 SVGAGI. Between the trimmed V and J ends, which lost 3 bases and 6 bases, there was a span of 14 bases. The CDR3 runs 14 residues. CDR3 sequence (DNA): TGTGCCAGCAGTTATTATAGGGGGAGGGATGGCTACACCTTC. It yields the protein CASSYYRGRDGYTF.

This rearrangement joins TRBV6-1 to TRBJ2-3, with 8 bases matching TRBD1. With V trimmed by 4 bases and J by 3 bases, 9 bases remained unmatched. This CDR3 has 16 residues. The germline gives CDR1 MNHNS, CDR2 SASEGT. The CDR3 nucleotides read TGTGCCAGCAGTGCGAGGCGAGACAGGGGAACAGATACGCAGTATTTT. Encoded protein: CASSARRDRGTDTQYF.

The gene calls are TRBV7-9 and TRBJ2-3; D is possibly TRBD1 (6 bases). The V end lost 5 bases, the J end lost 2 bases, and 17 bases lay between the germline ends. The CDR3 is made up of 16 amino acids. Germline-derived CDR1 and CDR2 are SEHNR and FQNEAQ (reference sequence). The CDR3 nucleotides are TGTGCCAGCAGCCAATCGAACGACAGGCCCACAGATACGCAGTATTTT. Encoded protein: CASSQSNDRPTDTQYF.

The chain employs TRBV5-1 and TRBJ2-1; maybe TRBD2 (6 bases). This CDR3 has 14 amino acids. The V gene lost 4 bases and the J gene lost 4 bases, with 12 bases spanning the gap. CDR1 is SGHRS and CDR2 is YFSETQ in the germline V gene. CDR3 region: CASSPGDRYNEQFF. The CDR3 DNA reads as TGCGCCAGCAGCCCGGGGGACCGATACAATGAGCAGTTCTTC.

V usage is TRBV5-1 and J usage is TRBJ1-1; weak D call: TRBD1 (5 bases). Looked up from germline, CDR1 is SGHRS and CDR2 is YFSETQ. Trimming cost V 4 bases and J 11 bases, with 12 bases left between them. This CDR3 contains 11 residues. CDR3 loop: CASSGTGVAFF. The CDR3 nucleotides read TGCGCCAGCAGCGGCACAGGCGTCGCTTTCTTT. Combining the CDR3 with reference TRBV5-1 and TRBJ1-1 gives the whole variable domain KAGVTQTPRYLIKTRGQQVTLSCSPISGHRSVSWYQQTPGQGLQFLFEYFSETQRNKGNFPGRFSGRQFSNSRSEMNVSTLELGDSALYLCASSGTGVAFFGQGTRLTVV.